This T cell receptor (beta chain) was recovered during a study of PD-1 blockade in classical Hodgkin lymphoma (dated by TCRdb to the early 2020s). Study-wide context: Nivolumab dosing was 3 mg/kg intravenously every 2 weeks, continuing until either disease progression or unacceptable toxicity. To define a peripheral blood immune signature of response to PD-1 blockade in classical Hodgkin lymphoma, the study combined TCR beta sequencing with CyTOF.

The CDR3, from cysteine to phenylalanine, totals 15 residues. The entry retains the CDR3 DNA only, 45 bases that are in frame from base 1. The germline V gene (reference sequence) yields PRHDT for CDR1 and FYEKMQ for CDR2. V ends up 6 bases short and J 10 bases short, with an unmatched junction base count of 11. As regards this clone: The antigen it recognizes is unknown. Per-nucleotide qualities are absent, and no much larger clonotype sits a single base away.

The time point label here, explained by the study, means: cycle 2 day 1 (C2D1) of nivolumab. Every trial patient had relapsed following autologous stem cell transplantation, and prior brentuximab vedotin exposure was what differed among cohorts A, B and C. The trial cohort comprised roughly 50 patients with relapsed/refractory classical Hodgkin lymphoma whose best overall responses were complete response, partial response or progressive disease. Single-agent nivolumab was administered to trial patients in the multi-cohort phase II CheckMate 205 trial. An independent review committee assessed best overall response by applying the 2007 International Working Group response criteria. Trial PBMCs were obtained immediately prior to nivolumab initiation (C1D1) and on therapy at cycle 2 day 1 and cycle 4 day 1. Peripheral blood was collected in 8 mL Vacutainer Cell Preparation Tubes, from which PBMCs were isolated by centrifugation and then cryopreserved.

Genomic DNA was isolated using the Qiagen DNeasy kit from unsorted PBMCs as well as from negatively selected CD4+ and CD8+ fractions. TCR beta CDR3 regions were subjected to amplification by immunoSEQ multiplex PCR with primers that anneal to V and J segments. A synthetic immune receptor repertoire was used to minimize amplification bias, and remaining bias was computationally removed after sequencing. The authors' analysis ran thus. Repertoire diversity was quantified as the Shannon entropy index using custom Python scripts. Unsorted, CD4+ and CD8+ repertoires were examined separately, except in combined analyses, for which CD4+ and CD8+ sequences were merged in silico. Clonal expansion was defined as a frequency increase of at least 2-fold after treatment compared with C1D1, and clones undetected at baseline were assigned a pseudocount of 0.5. Clones with 0 or 1 copy at C1D1 were defined as singleton clones, while clones with 2 or more copies were defined as non-singleton clones. Clones expanded in unsorted samples were assigned a CD4+, CD8+ or unknown annotation through matching of protein sequences in sorted samples from the same patient. Diversity changes from C1D1 to C4D1 were tested in paired samples using Wilcoxon tests. This is the immuneACCESS table as TCRdb keeps it, with only in-frame sequences that have V and J called. A part of the clones is gone; compared with another copy, unresolved V genes explain less than half, and the rest is unexplained. V and J calls and clone size follow that table, whereas D and trimming were derived from the DNA. The sample table shows about 150,000 clones, and about four fifths are seen once. Roughly 9.8% of the sample belongs to the ten largest clones.

Results the study describes overall, beyond this receptor: By C4D1, a significant rise was seen in CD4+ TCR diversity but not in CD8+ TCR diversity (p=0.0027 vs p=0.16), and the rise was most apparent among complete responders (p=0.02). Baseline diversity similar to that of newly diagnosed patients was observed in trial patients achieving complete response, whereas significantly lower diversity was observed in partial responders and progressors. The study was limited to a single clinical trial cohort, and causes of repertoire differences, possibly disease activity or prior therapy, remained undefined. Patients starting nivolumab less than 1 year after ASCT had lower diversity and were excluded from later analyses to avoid confounding by immune reconstitution. Baseline TCR diversity was reported to be lower in newly diagnosed patients than in healthy donors and to be lower still in relapsed/refractory patients.

The chain was built from TRBV13 and TRBJ1-6; 8 bases in the middle match TRBD1. Specimen: peripheral blood mononuclear cells (PBMCs), collected before the second cycle of nivolumab. The TCR originated in a human donor with classical Hodgkin lymphoma. This receptor carries the CDR3 CASSEGPGGHSPLHF. The DNA sequence is given as TGTGCCAGCAGTGAAGGGCCAGGGGGCCACTCACCCCTCCACTTT.